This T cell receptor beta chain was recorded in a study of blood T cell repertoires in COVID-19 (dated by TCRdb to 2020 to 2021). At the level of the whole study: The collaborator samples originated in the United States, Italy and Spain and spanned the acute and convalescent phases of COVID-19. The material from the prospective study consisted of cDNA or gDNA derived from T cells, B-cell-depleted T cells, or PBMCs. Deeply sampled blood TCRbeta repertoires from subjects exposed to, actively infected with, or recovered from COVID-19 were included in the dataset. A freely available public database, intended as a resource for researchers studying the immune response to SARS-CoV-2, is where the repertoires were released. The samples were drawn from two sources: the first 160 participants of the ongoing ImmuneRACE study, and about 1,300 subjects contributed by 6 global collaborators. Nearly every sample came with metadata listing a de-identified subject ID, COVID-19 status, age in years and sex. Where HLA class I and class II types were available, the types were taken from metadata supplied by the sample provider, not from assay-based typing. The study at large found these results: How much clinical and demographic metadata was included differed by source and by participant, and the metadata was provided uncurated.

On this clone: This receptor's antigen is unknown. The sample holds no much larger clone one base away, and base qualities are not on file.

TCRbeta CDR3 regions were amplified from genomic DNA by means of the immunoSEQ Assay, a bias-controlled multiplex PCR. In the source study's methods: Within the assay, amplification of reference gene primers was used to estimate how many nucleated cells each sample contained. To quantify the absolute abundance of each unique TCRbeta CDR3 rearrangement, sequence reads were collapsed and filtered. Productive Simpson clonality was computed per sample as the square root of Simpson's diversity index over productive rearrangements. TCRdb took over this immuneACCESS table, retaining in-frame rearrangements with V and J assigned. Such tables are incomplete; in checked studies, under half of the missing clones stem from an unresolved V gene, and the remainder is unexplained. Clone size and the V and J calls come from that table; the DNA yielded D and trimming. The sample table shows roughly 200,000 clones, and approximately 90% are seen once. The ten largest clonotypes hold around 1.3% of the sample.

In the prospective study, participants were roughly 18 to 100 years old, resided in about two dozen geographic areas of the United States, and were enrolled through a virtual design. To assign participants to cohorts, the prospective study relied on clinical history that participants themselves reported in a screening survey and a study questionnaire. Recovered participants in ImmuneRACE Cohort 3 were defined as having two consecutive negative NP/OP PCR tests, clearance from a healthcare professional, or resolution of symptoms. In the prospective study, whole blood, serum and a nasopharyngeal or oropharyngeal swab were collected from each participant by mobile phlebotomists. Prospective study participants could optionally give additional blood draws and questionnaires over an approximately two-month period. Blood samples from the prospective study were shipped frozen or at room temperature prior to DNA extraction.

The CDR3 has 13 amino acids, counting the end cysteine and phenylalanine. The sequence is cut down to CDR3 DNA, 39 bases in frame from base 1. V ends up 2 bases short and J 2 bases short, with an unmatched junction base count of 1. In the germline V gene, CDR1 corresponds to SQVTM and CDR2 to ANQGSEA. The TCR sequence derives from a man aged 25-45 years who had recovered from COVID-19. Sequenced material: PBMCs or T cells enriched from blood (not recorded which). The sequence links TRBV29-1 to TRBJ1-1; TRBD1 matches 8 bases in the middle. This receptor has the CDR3 CSVETGGNTEAFF. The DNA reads TGCAGCGTTGAAACAGGGGGTAACACTGAAGCTTTCTTT.